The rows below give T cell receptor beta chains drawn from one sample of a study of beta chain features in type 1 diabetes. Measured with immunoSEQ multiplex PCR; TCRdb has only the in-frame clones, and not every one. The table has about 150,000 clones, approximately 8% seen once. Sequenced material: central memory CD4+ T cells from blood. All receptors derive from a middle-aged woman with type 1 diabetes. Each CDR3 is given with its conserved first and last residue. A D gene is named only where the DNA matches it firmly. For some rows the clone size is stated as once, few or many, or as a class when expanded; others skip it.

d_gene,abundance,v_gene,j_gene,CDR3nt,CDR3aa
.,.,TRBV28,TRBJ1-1,TGTGCCAGCAGTTTAGCCAGATTGAACACTGAAGCTTTCTTT,CASSLARLNTEAFF
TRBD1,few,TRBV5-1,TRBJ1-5,TGCGCCAGCAGCGACCTCGGGACAGAAGGTCAGCCCCAGCATTTT,CASSDLGTEGQPQHF
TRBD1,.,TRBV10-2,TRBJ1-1,TGCGCCAGCAGTGGGAGGGACAGGGACGCCACTGAAGCTTTCTTT,CASSGRDRDATEAFF
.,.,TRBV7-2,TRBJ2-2,TGTGCCAGCAGCTTAATCACTGGCACCGGGGAGCTGTTTTTT,CASSLITGTGELFF
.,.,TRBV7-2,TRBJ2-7,TGTGCCACCGGGGCTTCTCGGGAGCTGTACGAGCAGTACTTC,CATGASRELYEQYF
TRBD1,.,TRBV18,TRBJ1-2,TGTGCCAGCTCCTCGGACAGGGGAGGTCGTGGCTACACCTTC,CASSSDRGGRGYTF
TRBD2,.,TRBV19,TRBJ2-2,TGTGCCGGGGGGGGACTTGAGACCGGGGAGCTGTTTTTT,CAGGGLETGELFF
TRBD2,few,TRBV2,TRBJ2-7,TGTGCCAGCACTCGTAGCGGGAGGGCCTACGAGCAGTACTTC,CASTRSGRAYEQYF
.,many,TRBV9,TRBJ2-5,TGTGCCAGCAGCACCTATCAGGGGCATCAAGAGACCCAGTACTTC,CASSTYQGHQETQYF
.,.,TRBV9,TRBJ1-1,TGTGCCACTTTCGGGGGGGGGACCGGGTACACTGAAGCTTTCTTT,CATFGGGTGYTEAFF
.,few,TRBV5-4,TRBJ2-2,TGTGCCAGCAGTTCGGGCACCGGGGAGCTGTTTTTT,CASSSGTGELFF
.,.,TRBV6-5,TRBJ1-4,TGTGCCAGCAGTTACAGCCAGGCAGTGTCTAATGAAAAACTGTTTTTT,CASSYSQAVSNEKLFF
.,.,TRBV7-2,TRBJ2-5,TGTGCCAGCAGCTTAGGGACGGGAACGGGGACCCAGTACTTC,CASSLGTGTGTQYF
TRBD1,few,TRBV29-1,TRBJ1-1,TGCAGCGTTGGCGGACAGGGAAGTTTCTTT,CSVGGQGSFF
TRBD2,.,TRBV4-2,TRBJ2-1,TGTGCCAGCAGCCAAGCCCTAGCGGGGGGGCGCGATGAGCAGTTCTTC,CASSQALAGGRDEQFF
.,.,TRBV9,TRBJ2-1,TGTGCCAGCAGCGTAGGGTGGGGGAGGTCTAACAATGAGCAGTTCTTC,CASSVGWGRSNNEQFF
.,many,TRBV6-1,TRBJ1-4,TGTGCCAGCAGTGAAAGATTCGGGTTTCCTCGCGCAGAAAAACTGTTTTTT,CASSERFGFPRAEKLFF
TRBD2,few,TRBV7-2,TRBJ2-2,TGTGCCAGCAGCTTGGGGGGGGTGAACACCGGGGAGCTGTTTTTT,CASSLGGVNTGELFF
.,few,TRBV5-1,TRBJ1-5,TGCGCCAGCAGCCAAACCGGAGGGGTCAATCAGCCCCAGCATTTT,CASSQTGGVNQPQHF
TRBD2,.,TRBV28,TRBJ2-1,TGTGCCAGCAGTTTACAGACGCGGGAGAATGAGCAGTTCTTC,CASSLQTRENEQFF
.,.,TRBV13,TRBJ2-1,TGTGCCAGCAGCTTGGTGGGAGACCTAAGCTCCTACAATGAGCAGTTCTTC,CASSLVGDLSSYNEQFF
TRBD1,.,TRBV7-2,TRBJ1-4,TGTGCCAGCAGCGACCAGCGACAGGGGAGTGGGGAAAAACTGTTTTTT,CASSDQRQGSGEKLFF
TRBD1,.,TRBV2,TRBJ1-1,TGTGCCAGTGCGGGACAGGGAAACACTGAAGCTTTCTTT,CASAGQGNTEAFF
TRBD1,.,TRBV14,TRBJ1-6,TGTGCCAGCAGCTCTCGACAGGGGATGAATTCACCCCTCCACTTT,CASSSRQGMNSPLHF
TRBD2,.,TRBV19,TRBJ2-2,TGTGCCAGTAGTACGCTAGCGGACACCGGGGAGCTGTTTTTT,CASSTLADTGELFF
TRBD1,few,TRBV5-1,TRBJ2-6,TGCGCCAGCAGCTTGCAGGGACAGGGAGGAGCCAACGTCCTGACTTTC,CASSLQGQGGANVLTF
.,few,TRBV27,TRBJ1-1,TGTGCCAGCAGTTTATATGAGGAGGGAAGGGCTGAAGCTTTCTTT,CASSLYEEGRAEAFF
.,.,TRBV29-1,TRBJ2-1,TGCAGCGTTGTGTTCAGGGGGGTTGAGCAGTTCTTC,CSVVFRGVEQFF
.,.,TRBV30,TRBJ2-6,TGTGCCTGGTACAGGGGAGGCTCTGGGGCCAACGTCCTGACTTTC,CAWYRGGSGANVLTF
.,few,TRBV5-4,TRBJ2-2,TGTGCCAGCAGCAGCGGACAGAGAACCGGGGAGCTGTTTTTT,CASSSGQRTGELFF
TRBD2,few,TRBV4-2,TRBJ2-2,TGTGCCAGCAGCCAGCCCGACTCGGGAGGTCTCGGGGAGCTGTTTTTT,CASSQPDSGGLGELFF
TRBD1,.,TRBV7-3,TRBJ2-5,TGTGCCAGCAGCTTAACCGATGGGGACAGTCCACAAGAGACCCAGTACTTC,CASSLTDGDSPQETQYF
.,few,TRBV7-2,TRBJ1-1,TGTGCCAGCAGCTTAGACAATATGAACACTGAAGCTTTCTTT,CASSLDNMNTEAFF
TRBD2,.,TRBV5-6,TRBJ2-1,TGTGGTTCAAGGACTAGCGGGAGTTTTGGATGGAATGAGCAGTTCTTC,CGSRTSGSFGWNEQFF
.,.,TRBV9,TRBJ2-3,TGTGCCAGCAGCGATCGGGACACCACAGATACGCAGTATTTT,CASSDRDTTDTQYF
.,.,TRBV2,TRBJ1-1,TGTGCCAGCAGTGAAGCCACAGGGAGCACTGAAGCTTTCTTT,CASSEATGSTEAFF
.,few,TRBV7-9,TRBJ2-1,TGTGCCAGCAGCTCCGCGGGGAAAACCACTGAGCAGTTCTTC,CASSSAGKTTEQFF
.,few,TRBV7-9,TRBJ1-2,TGTGCCAGCAGCTTACAGGAAAACTATGGCTACACCTTC,CASSLQENYGYTF
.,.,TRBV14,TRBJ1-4,TGTGCCAGCAGTCTTACAGGGCCCCGCAATGAAAAACTGTTTTTT,CASSLTGPRNEKLFF
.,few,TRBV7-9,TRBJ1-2,TGTGCCAGCAGCTTAGATCTCTTTGGCTACACCTTC,CASSLDLFGYTF
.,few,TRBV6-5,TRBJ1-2,TGTGCCAGCAAGGATAAACAGGTTGGGGGCTACACCTTC,CASKDKQVGGYTF
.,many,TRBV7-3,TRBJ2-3,TGTGCCAGCAGCTTCAATCAGCGAGATACGCAGTATTTT,CASSFNQRDTQYF
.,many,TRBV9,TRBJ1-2,TGTGCCAGCAGCGCCTTGGCAGGGGCCGCTCCCTATGGCTACACCTTC,CASSALAGAAPYGYTF
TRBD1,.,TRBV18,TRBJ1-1,TGTGCCAGCTCACTTGGCCGGGACAGGAACACTGAAGCTTTCTTT,CASSLGRDRNTEAFF
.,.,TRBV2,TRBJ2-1,TGTGCCAGCAGTGAACCCCAATGGGGGGAAGGGGCCTACAATGAGCAGTTCTTC,CASSEPQWGEGAYNEQFF